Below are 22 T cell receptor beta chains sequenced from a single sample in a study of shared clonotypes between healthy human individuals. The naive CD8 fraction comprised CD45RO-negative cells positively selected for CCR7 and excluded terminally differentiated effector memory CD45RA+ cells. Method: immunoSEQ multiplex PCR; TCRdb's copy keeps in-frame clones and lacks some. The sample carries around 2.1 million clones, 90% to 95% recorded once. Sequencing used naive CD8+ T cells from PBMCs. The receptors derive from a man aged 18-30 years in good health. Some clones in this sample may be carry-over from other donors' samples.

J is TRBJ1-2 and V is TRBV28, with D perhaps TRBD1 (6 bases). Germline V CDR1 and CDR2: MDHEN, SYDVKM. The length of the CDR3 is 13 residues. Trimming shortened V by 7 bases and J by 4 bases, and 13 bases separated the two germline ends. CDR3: CASNRGGPYGYTF. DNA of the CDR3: TGTGCCAGCAACCGTGGGGGCCCCTATGGCTACACCTTC.

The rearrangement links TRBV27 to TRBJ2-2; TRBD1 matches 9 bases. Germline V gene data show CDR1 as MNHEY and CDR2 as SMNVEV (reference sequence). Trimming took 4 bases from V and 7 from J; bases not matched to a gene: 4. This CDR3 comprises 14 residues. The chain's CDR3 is CASSYRGLGGELFF. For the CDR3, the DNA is TGTGCCAGCAGTTACAGGGGGCTAGGCGGGGAGCTGTTTTTT.

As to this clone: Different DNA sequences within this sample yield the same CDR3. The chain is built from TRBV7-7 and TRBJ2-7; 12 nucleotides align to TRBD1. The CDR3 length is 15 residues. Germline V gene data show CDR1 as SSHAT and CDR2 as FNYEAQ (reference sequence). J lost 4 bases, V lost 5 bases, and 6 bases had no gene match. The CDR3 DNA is TGTGCCAGCAGCCCGGGGACAGGGGGCGGGTACGAGCAGTACTTC. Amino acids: CASSPGTGGGYEQYF.

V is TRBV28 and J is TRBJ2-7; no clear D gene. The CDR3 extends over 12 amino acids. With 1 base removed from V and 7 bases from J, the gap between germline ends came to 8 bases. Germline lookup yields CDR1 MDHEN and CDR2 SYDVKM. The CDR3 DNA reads TGTGCCAGCAGTTTATTATGGGGAGAGCAGTACTTC. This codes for CASSLLWGEQYF.

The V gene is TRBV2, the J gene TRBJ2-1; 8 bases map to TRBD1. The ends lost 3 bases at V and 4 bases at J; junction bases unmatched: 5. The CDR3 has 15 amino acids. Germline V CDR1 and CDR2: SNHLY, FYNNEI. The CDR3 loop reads CASSEADREYNEQFF. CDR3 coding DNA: TGTGCCAGCAGTGAGGCGGACAGGGAATACAATGAGCAGTTCTTC.

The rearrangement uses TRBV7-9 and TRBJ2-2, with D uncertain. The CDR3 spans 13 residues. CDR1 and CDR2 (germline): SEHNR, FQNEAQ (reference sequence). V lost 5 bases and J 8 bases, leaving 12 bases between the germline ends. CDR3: CASSTVGSGELFF. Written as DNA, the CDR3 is TGTGCCAGCAGCACTGTTGGGTCTGGGGAGCTGTTTTTT.

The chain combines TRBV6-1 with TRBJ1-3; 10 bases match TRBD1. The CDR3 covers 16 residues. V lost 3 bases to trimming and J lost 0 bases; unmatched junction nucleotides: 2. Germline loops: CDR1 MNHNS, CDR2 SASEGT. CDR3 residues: CASSDRTGGSGNTIYF. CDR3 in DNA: TGTGCCAGCAGTGATCGGACAGGGGGCTCTGGAAACACCATATATTTT.

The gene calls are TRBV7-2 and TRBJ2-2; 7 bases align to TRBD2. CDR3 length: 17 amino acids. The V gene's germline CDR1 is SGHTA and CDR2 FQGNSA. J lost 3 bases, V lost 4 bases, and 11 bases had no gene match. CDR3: CASSSGTAGVYTGELFF. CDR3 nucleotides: TGTGCCAGCAGCTCCGGGACCGCGGGAGTGTACACCGGGGAGCTGTTTTTT. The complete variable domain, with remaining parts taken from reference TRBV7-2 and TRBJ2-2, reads GAGVSQSPSNKVTEKGKDVELRCDPISGHTALYWYRQSLGQGLEFLIYFQGNSAPDKSGLPSDRFSAERTGGSVSTLTIQRTQQEDSAVYLCASSSGTAGVYTGELFFGEGSRLTVL.

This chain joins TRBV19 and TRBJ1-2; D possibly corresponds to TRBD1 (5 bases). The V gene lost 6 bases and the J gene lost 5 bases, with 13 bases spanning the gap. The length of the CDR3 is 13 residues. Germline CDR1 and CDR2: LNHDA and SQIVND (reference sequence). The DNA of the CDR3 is TGTGCCAGTAGGTGGGAGCAGGGATATGGCTACACCTTC. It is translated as CASRWEQGYGYTF.

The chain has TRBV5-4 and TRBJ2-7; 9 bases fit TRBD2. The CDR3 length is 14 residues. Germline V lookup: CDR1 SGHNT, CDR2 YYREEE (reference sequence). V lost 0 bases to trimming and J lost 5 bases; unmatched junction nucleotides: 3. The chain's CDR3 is CASSLVVAGDEQYF. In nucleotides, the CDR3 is TGTGCCAGCAGCTTGGTCGTAGCGGGAGACGAGCAGTACTTC.

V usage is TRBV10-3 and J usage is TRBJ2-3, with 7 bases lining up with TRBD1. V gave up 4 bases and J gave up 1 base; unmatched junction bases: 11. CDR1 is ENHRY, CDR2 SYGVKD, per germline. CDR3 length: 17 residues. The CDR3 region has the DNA TGTGCCATCAGTGGGGAACCCACAGGGGTCCGCACAGATACGCAGTATTTT. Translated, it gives CAISGEPTGVRTDTQYF.

This CDR3 reads CASSGKEDYGYTF. The CDR3 DNA reads as TGTGCCAGCAGTGGTAAGGAAGACTATGGCTACACCTTC. The rearrangement joins TRBV25-1 to TRBJ1-2; D remains unclear. This CDR3 is 13 amino acids long. V was trimmed by 4 bases and J by 3 bases, leaving 9 bases between them. Germline assignment: CDR1 MGHDK and CDR2 SYGVNS.

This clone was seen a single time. CDR3 protein: CASSLGTSPATDTQYF. CDR3 bases: TGTGCCAGCAGTTTAGGGACTTCACCTGCCACAGATACGCAGTATTTT. The gene calls are TRBV27 and TRBJ2-3, with D possibly matching TRBD2 (6 bases). The CDR3 spans 16 residues. The V gene lost 2 bases and the J gene lost 2 bases, with 14 bases spanning the gap. Germline CDR1 reads MNHEY; CDR2 reads SMNVEV (reference sequence).

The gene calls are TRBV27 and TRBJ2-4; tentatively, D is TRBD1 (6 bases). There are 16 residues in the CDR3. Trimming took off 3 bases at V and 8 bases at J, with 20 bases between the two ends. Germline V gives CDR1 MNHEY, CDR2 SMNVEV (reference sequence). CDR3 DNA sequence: TGTGCCAGCAGTTTTGGTGGGGGCCTGATACGGTACATTCAGTACTTC. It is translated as CASSFGGGLIRYIQYF.

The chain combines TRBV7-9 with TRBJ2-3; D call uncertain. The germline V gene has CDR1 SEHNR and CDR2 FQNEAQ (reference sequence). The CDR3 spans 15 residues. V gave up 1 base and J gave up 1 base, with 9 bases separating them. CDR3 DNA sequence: TGTGCCAGCAGCTTAGGGTTCATTGGCACAGATACGCAGTATTTT. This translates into CASSLGFIGTDTQYF.

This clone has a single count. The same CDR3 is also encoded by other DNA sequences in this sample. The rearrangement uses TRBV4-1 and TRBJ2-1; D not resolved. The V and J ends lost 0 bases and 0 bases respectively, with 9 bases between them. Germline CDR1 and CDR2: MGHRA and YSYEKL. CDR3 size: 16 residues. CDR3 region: CASSQDSGSSYNEQFF. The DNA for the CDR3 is TGCGCCAGCAGCCAAGACTCCGGCAGCTCCTACAATGAGCAGTTCTTC.

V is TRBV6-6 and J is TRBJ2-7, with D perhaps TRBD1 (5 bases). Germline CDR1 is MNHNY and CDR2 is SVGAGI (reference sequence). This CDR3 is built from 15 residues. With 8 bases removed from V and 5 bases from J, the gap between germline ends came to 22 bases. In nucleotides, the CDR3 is TGTGCCAGCCGATTTCTTCCACGACAGCAGGACGAGCAGTACTTC. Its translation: CASRFLPRQQDEQYF.

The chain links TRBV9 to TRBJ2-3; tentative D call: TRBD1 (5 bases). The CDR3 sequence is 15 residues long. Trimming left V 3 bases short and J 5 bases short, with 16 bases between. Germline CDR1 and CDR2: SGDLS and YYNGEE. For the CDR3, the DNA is TGTGCCAGCAGCGGGTATGGGGCCCCCCAAGATACGCAGTATTTT. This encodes CASSGYGAPQDTQYF.

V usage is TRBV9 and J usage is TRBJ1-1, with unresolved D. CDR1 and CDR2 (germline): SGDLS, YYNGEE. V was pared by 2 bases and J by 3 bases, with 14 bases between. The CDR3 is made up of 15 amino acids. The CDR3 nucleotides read TGTGCCAGCAGCGTCGGGGAGAAAGGATACACTGAAGCTTTCTTT. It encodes CASSVGEKGYTEAFF.

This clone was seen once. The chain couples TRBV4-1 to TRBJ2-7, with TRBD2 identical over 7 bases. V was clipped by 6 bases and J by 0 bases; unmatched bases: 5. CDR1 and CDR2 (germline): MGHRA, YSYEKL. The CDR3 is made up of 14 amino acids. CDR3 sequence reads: CASSPSGTSYEQYF. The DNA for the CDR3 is TGCGCCAGCAGTCCAAGCGGGACCTCCTACGAGCAGTACTTC.

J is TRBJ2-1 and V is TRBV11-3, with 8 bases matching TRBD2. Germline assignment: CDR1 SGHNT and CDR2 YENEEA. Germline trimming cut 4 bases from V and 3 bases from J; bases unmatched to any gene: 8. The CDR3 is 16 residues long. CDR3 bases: TGTGCCAGCAGCTCACACCGGGAGGGCCTCTACAATGAGCAGTTCTTC. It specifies CASSSHREGLYNEQFF.

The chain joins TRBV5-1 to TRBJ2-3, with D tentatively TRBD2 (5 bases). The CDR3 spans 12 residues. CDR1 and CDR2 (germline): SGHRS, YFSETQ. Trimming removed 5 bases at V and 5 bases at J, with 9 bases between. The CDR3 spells CASSPEVDTQYF. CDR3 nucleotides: TGCGCCAGCAGTCCGGAGGTAGATACGCAGTATTTT.